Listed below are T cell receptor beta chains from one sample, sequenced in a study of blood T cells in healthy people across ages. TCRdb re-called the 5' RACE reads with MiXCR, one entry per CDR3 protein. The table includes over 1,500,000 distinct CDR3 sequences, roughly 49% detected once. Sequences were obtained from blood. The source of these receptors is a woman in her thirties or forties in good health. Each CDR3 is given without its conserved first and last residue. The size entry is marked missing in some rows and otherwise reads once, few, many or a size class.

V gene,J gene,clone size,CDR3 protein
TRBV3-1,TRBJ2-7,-,ASSPRGAPDEQY
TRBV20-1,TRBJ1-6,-,SAMDRGGISPLH
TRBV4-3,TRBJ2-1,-,ASSPVAGYNEQF
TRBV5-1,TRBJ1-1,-,ASSPDPQGRNTEAF
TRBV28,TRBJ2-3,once,ASRGYSTSEHTDTQY
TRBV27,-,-,ASSFYSPGQLAYEQY
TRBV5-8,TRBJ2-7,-,ASSLELGSEQY
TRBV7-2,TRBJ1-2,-,ASSDGGTGIDGYT
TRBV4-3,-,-,ASSVTGGLETQY
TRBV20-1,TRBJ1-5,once,SASRGGVGAGLRSDNQPQH
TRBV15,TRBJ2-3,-,ATSSQGGGIRDTQY
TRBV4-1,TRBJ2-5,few,ASSPTPVSGETQY
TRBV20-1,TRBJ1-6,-,SARDPTGANSPLH
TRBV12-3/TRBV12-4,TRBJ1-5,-,ASSFAQLYSNQPQH
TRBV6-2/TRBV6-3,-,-,ASSYVPSGGGYEQY
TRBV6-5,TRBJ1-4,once,ASSYLEDEKLF
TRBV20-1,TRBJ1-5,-,SARRPNRAQPQH
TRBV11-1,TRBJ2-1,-,ASSLRTAVGLHNEQF
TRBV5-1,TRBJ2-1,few,ASSLVETTVPSDNEQF
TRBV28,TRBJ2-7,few,ASSPVGQPTGTYEQY
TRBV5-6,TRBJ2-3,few,ASSPGLAGGNTQY
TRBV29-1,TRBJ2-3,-,SVTASGGNTDTQY
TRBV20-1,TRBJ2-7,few,SARRGGLVYEQY
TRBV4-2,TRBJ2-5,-,ASSQGDRGKQETQY
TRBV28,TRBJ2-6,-,ASSEDRPSGANVLT
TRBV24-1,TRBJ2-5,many,ATSPRRLETQY
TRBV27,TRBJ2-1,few,ASSGDRGMDEQF
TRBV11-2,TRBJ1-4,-,ASSSGTVDEKLF
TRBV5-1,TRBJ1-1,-,ASSWGTKGTEAF
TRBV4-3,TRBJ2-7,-,ASSQDPTRQGLRNYEQY
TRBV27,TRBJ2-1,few,ASSGGLHYNEQF
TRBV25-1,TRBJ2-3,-,ASSDRTEWNGQY
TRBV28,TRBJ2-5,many,ASSSGGSQETQY
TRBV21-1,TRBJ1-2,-,ASSKWGRLDYGYT
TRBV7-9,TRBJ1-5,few,ASSTTGRDQPQH
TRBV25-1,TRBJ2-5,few,ASSDFPLDRHTRGETQY
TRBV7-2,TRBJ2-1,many,ASSLAGGLGNEQF
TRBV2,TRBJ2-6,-,ASSYKSGANVLT
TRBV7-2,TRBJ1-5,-,ASSWATRSNQPQH
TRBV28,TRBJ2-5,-,ASSFGGLAVRGETQY
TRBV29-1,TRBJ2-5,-,SVDGAGFRETQY
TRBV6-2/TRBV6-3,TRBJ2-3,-,ASTGTQGADTQY
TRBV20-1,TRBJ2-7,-,SASTNYYEQY
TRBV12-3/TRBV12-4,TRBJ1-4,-,ASSTLVATNEKLF
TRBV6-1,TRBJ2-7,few,ASTFDPFSYEQY
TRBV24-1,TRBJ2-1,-,ATSDPGQPIRF
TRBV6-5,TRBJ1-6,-,ASSYSGQGIGSYNSPLH
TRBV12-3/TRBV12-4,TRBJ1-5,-,ASSHQGVIKDQPQH
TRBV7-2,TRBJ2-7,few,ASSSDLGSYEQY
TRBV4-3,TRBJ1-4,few,ASSQDPLTGATNEKLF
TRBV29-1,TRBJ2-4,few,SVEGPGSKNIQY
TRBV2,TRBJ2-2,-,ASSVTGVAGELF